The 11 T cell receptor beta chains reported below all come from one sample, sequenced in a study of cytomegalovirus exposure and HLA in healthy donors. Both 60 Vbeta primers and 13 Jbeta primers went into the PCR. TCRdb's copy holds only in-frame clones and misses some; the assay was immunoSEQ multiplex PCR. The table records approximately 190,000 clones, roughly 80% of them present only once. The sequenced sample consisted of PBMCs. The receptors here all came from a woman aged 18-29 years in good health and CMV-seronegative.

This chain joins TRBV5-8 and TRBJ2-7, with TRBD2 matching 9 bases. This CDR3 has 16 amino acids. In germline, CDR1 is SGHTS, CDR2 YDEGEE. With 1 base clipped from V and 2 bases from J, the junction kept 7 bases outside the gene matches. CDR3 DNA: TGTGCCAGCAGCTTGTCGTTCCTAGCGGGGACCTACGAGCAGTACGTC. It specifies CASSLSFLAGTYEQYV.

CDR3 sequence reads: CASSQDLAAYNEQFF. CDR3 nucleotides: TGTGCCAGCAGCCAAGACCTCGCGGCTTACAATGAGCAGTTCTTC. The chain carries TRBV4-2 and TRBJ2-1; D unresolved. The CDR3 length is 15 residues. Between the trimmed V and J ends, which lost 0 bases and 4 bases, there was a span of 10 bases. From germline, CDR1 is LGHNA and CDR2 YNFKEQ.

The chain has TRBV5-6 and TRBJ2-7, with D possibly matching TRBD1 (7 bases). The CDR3 has 16 amino acids. Looked up from germline, CDR1 is SGHDT and CDR2 is YYEEEE. The V and J ends lost 0 bases and 1 base respectively, with 14 bases between them. CDR3 nucleotides: TGTGCCAGCAGCTTGGTGCGGGACAGACTGTCCTACGAGCAGTACTTC. It specifies CASSLVRDRLSYEQYF.

J is TRBJ2-1 and V is TRBV27, with a weak D call TRBD1 (7 bases). V was clipped by 10 bases and J by 5 bases, with 24 bases between them. CDR1 MNHEY and CDR2 SMNVEV come from the germline V gene (reference sequence). The CDR3 runs to 16 residues. In DNA form, the CDR3 reads TGTGCCATCGGCACGGCGGGACAGAAAAAAAACAATGAGCAGTTCTTC. Translating it yields CAIGTAGQKKNNEQFF.

The chain combines TRBV27 with TRBJ2-1, with 14 bases lining up with TRBD2. J was trimmed by 1 base and V by 5 bases; bases with no gene match: 10. Germline CDR1 MNHEY, CDR2 SMNVEV (reference sequence). This CDR3 is 19 amino acids long. CDR3 sequence reads: CASSRAGTSGSLSYNEQFF. The CDR3, as DNA: TGTGCCAGCAGTAGGGCCGGGACTAGCGGGAGCCTTTCCTACAATGAGCAGTTCTTC.

This chain joins TRBV6-1 and TRBJ1-3; D remains unclear. V lost 0 bases to trimming and J lost 4 bases, with 13 bases between them. CDR1 is MNHNS and CDR2 is SASEGT in the germline V gene. The CDR3 has 16 amino acids. CDR3 loop: CASSEAREGTGNTIYF. The CDR3 DNA reads TGTGCCAGCAGTGAAGCGCGGGAGGGAACCGGAAACACCATATATTTT.

This clone has a single count. The chain joins TRBV4-1 to TRBJ1-4, with D possibly being TRBD1 (5 bases). Germline CDR1 reads MGHRA; CDR2 reads YSYEKL. With 2 bases removed from V and 4 bases from J, the gap between germline ends came to 17 bases. The CDR3 is 17 amino acids. CDR3: CASSQRGSGSFNEKLFF. The CDR3 DNA sequence: TGCGCCAGCAGCCAACGGGGGTCCGGATCATTTAATGAAAAACTGTTTTTT.

V usage is TRBV15 and J usage is TRBJ1-2; D uncertain. Germline CDR1 and CDR2: LNHNV and YYDKDF (reference sequence). The germline V and J ends were trimmed by 0 bases and 6 bases, with 8 bases remaining between them. CDR3 length equals 13 residues. DNA for the CDR3: TGTGCCACCAGCAGAGAAAACAGCCATGGCTACACCTTC. It is translated as CATSRENSHGYTF.

This clone was detected once. J is TRBJ2-7 and V is TRBV30; 8 bases line up with TRBD1. CDR3 length: 14 residues. Germline CDR1 reads GTSNPN; CDR2 reads SVGIG (reference sequence). Trimming took 5 bases from V and 3 from J; bases not matched to a gene: 9. CDR3 DNA: TGTGCCTGGCGACGGACAGGGATCGGCTACGAGCAGTACTTC. Its translation: CAWRRTGIGYEQYF.

V is TRBV4-3 and J is TRBJ2-7, with 7 bases identical to TRBD1. The CDR3 is made up of 18 amino acids. V lost 0 bases and J lost 0; bases outside the gene matches: 11. In germline, CDR1 is LGHNA, CDR2 YSLEER. The CDR3 bases are TGCGCCAGCAGCCAAGATGGATCGGACAGGCGCAGCTCCTACGAGCAGTACGTC. This gives the protein CASSQDGSDRRSSYEQYV.

This clone was counted only a few times. The chain uses TRBV5-6 and TRBJ2-7, with 7 bases that match TRBD2. Trimming took 4 bases from V and 6 from J; bases not matched to a gene: 7. The CDR3 loop spans 13 amino acids. CDR1 is SGHDT and CDR2 is YYEEEE in the germline V gene. The CDR3 DNA follows: TGTGCCAGCAGCCCGGGAGGCAGGGCCGAGCAGTACTTC. Translated: CASSPGGRAEQYF.